The 25 T cell receptor beta chains below come from one sample, sequenced in a study of T-cell memory formation after mild COVID-19. Via MiXCR, TCRdb re-called the 5' RACE reads, giving one row per CDR3 protein. The sample lists 250,000 to 300,000 distinct CDR3 sequences, 15% to 20% seen once, with about a fifth in the top ten. Sample: PBMCs or a T cell subset sorted from them (not recorded which). These receptors were obtained from a man aged 18 to 35 who had mild COVID-19 (a few samples of this study predate the infection). Cell type and time point are not known.

The chain employs TRBV29-1 and TRBJ1-1, with D uncertain. CDR3 length equals 10 residues. The germline gives CDR1 SQVTM, CDR2 ANQGSEA. The DNA for the CDR3 is TGCACAACTTTGCGGGGTGAAGCTTTCTTT. Residues: CTTLRGEAFF.

In its sample, this clonotype was seen a few times. The gene calls are TRBV12-3 or TRBV12-4 and TRBJ2-1, with 7 bases aligning to TRBD1. The CDR3 covers 16 residues. V shed 6 bases, J shed 5 bases, and the junction held 13 bases outside the gene matches. CDR3 residues: CASSLAGWDRHNEQFF. The CDR3 DNA sequence: TGTGCCAGCAGCCTCGCCGGTTGGGACAGACACAATGAGCAGTTCTTC.

This clonotype was observed a handful of times. The rearrangement uses TRBV5-1 and TRBJ2-1; D ambiguous. Germline V lookup: CDR1 SGHRS, CDR2 YFSETQ. V dropped 0 bases and J dropped 7 bases, with 11 bases sitting between them. This CDR3 spans 14 amino acids. In DNA, the CDR3 is TGCGCCAGCAGCTTGGGAGCCGATTGGAATGAGCAGTTCTTC. Translating gives CASSLGADWNEQFF.

This clonotype occurred a few times. The genes are TRBV29-1 and TRBJ1-1; 7 bases align to TRBD1. The CDR3 contains 13 residues. V dropped 3 bases and J dropped 5; count of bases not matched to a gene: 6. Germline lookup yields CDR1 SQVTM and CDR2 ANQGSEA. CDR3 coding DNA: TGCAGCGTTGAGGAGGGGGCGCGGACTGAAGCTTTCTTT. Translating it yields CSVEEGARTEAFF.

This clonotype has more than one count but fewer than ten. The chain recombines TRBV7-2 with TRBJ1-2; D gene unclear. Trimming pared 5 bases from V and 4 bases from J, leaving 8 bases between. Germline CDR1 reads SGHTA; CDR2 reads FQGNSA. The CDR3 totals 12 residues. CDR3 DNA sequence: TGTGCCAGCAGCCGGGAGGGCTATGGCTACACCTTC. Its translation: CASSREGYGYTF.

This chain links TRBV3-1 with TRBJ2-5; D possibly uses TRBD1 or TRBD2 (6 bases each). The CDR3 runs to 14 residues. The germline gives CDR1 LGHDT, CDR2 YNNKEL (reference sequence). V gave up 3 bases and J gave up 6 bases, with 14 bases separating them. The CDR3 DNA is TGTGCCAGCAGCCAGCAAACAGGGAGGAAGACCCAGTACTTC. It encodes CASSQQTGRKTQYF.

The table lists this clonotype with a few counts. The rearrangement links TRBV7-3 to TRBJ1-1; tentative D call: TRBD1 (6 bases). Germline V gives CDR1 SGHTA, CDR2 FQGTGA. V was pared by 0 bases and J by 0 bases, with 11 bases between. This CDR3 spans 16 amino acids. The CDR3 region is CASSLTPGQLNTEAFF. DNA for the CDR3: TGTGCCAGCAGCTTAACGCCGGGACAACTGAACACTGAAGCTTTCTTT.

This clonotype was observed a few times. The V and J genes are TRBV20-1 and TRBJ2-7; 8 positions match TRBD1. The CDR3 length is 14 residues. Germline CDR1 reads DFQATT; CDR2 reads SNEGSKA (reference sequence). V shed 6 bases and J 2 bases; nucleotides not matched to a gene: 9. The CDR3 DNA reads TGCAGTGCCCGGGGACAGGCGTCTACCTACGAGCAGTACGTC. Residues: CSARGQASTYEQYV.

This clonotype was observed a few times. The chain recombines TRBV6-5 with TRBJ1-6; a possible D gene is TRBD1 (5 bases). This CDR3 region has 14 residues. Germline-derived CDR1 and CDR2 are MNHEY and SVGAGI. Trimming took off 5 bases at V and 10 bases at J, with 15 bases between the two ends. DNA for the CDR3: TGTGCCAGCAGTCAGGGAGCAGTTCGCTCACCCCTCCACTTT. Protein product: CASSQGAVRSPLHF.

The genes are TRBV2 and TRBJ2-2, with 7 bases aligning to TRBD1. Germline-derived CDR1 and CDR2 are SNHLY and FYNNEI. V gave up 6 bases and J gave up 0 bases; unmatched junction bases: 10. CDR3 length: 17 residues. CDR3 loop: CASSVSRDRTNTGELFF. The CDR3 region has the DNA TGTGCCAGCAGCGTTTCCAGGGACAGAACGAACACCGGGGAGCTGTTTTTT.

The rearrangement joins TRBV7-6 to TRBJ2-7, with D possibly TRBD2 on 5 matching bases. Germline CDR1 and CDR2: SGHVS and FNYEAQ. The ends were cut back, 1 base at V and 0 bases at J, with 13 bases in the middle. The CDR3 length is 16 residues. CDR3 nucleotides: TGTGCCAGCAGCTTAGAGTCTCCCCGGGGCTCCTACGAGCAGTACTTC. As protein: CASSLESPRGSYEQYF. The variable domain in full, with the rest retrieved from reference TRBV7-6 and TRBJ2-7, is GAGVSQSPRYKVTKRGQDVALRCDPISGHVSLYWYRQALGQGPEFLTYFNYEAQQDKSGLPNDRFSAERPEGSISTLTIQRTEQRDSAMYRCASSLESPRGSYEQYFGPGTRLTVT.

This clonotype was counted between two and nine times. V and J are TRBV11-2 and TRBJ1-3; TRBD1 might be the D (5 bases). CDR1 and CDR2 from the germline V gene are SGHAT and FQNNGV. Trimming pared 3 bases from V and 2 bases from J, leaving 11 bases between. The CDR3 extends over 15 amino acids. The DNA of the CDR3 is TGTGCCAGCAGCTTTCGGGGACTCGCTGGAAACACCATATATTTT. Its translation: CASSFRGLAGNTIYF.

The rearrangement links TRBV3-1 to TRBJ2-1; TRBD2 is a possible D gene (7 bases). The CDR3 is 15 amino acids. Germline V gene lookup returns CDR1 LGHDT and CDR2 YNNKEL (reference sequence). Trimming took 4 bases from V and 5 from J, leaving 15 bases between them. The CDR3 DNA sequence: TGTGCCAGCAGCCCATCGGGGGGCCATGACAATGAGCAGTTCTTC. This codes for CASSPSGGHDNEQFF.

This clonotype came up a few times. V gene TRBV6-5 combines with J gene TRBJ2-6, with D unresolved. CDR1 and CDR2 (germline): MNHEY, SVGAGI. The CDR3 sequence is 17 residues long. V was shortened by 8 bases and J by 2 bases, with 19 bases between the two germline ends. CDR3: CASSTSQSSPGANVLTF. As DNA, the CDR3 is TGTGCCAGCTCCACATCCCAGTCGTCCCCTGGGGCCAACGTCCTGACTTTC.

In DNA, the CDR3 is TGCAGCGTTGATTCGTACAGGGGAGAGACCCAGTACTTC. Its protein product is CSVDSYRGETQYF. V and J are TRBV29-1 and TRBJ2-5, with 7 bases fitting TRBD1. With 3 bases clipped from V and 4 bases from J, the junction kept 5 bases outside the gene matches. The germline V gene encodes CDR1 SQVTM and CDR2 ANQGSEA. This CDR3 has 13 residues.

This clonotype was seen more than once but under ten times. The J gene is TRBJ2-2, the V gene TRBV12-3 or TRBV12-4; TRBD1 might be the D (6 bases). This CDR3 is built from 13 residues. V lost 7 bases to trimming and J lost 4 bases, with 10 bases between them. This CDR3 reads CASTKGGTGELFF. DNA of the CDR3: TGTGCCAGCACCAAAGGGGGCACCGGGGAGCTGTTTTTT.

J is TRBJ1-1 and V is TRBV24-1; a weak D match, TRBD1 (5 bases). The V and J ends lost 10 bases and 4 bases respectively, with 9 bases between them. CDR1 is KGHDR, CDR2 SFDVKD, per germline. CDR3 size: 11 residues. The CDR3 here is CATRGGTEAFF. CDR3 DNA: TGTGCCACACGGGGCGGCACTGAAGCTTTCTTT.

This clonotype was observed many times. The V gene is TRBV19, the J gene TRBJ2-1, with a tentative D call TRBD1 (5 bases). CDR1 LNHDA and CDR2 SQIVND come from the germline V gene (reference sequence). V gave up 3 bases and J gave up 7 bases, with 19 bases separating them. This CDR3 is built from 16 residues. The chain's CDR3 is CASSMVGDPNTNEQFF. The DNA for the CDR3 is TGTGCCAGTAGTATGGTAGGGGATCCCAATACGAATGAGCAGTTCTTC.

The CDR3 spells CASSWDRGPRLAPLHF. The DNA of the CDR3 is TGTGCCAGCAGTTGGGACAGGGGACCCCGTCTTGCACCCCTCCACTTT. J is TRBJ1-6 and V is TRBV6-5; the match to TRBD1 covers 10 bases. Per the germline V gene, CDR1 is MNHEY and CDR2 is SVGAGI. The J segment lost 11 bases and the V segment lost 4 bases, leaving 11 bases of the junction unmatched. This CDR3 is built from 16 residues.

This clonotype showed up just a few times. The rearrangement joins TRBV4-1 to TRBJ2-7, with D possibly matching TRBD2 (6 bases). The CDR3 contains 12 residues. Germline assignment: CDR1 MGHRA and CDR2 YSYEKL. V was clipped by 6 bases and J by 9 bases, with 15 bases between them. The CDR3 nucleotides are TGCGCCAGCAGGGGGTCGGCGGGGCGGCAGTACTTC. Translation gives CASRGSAGRQYF.

This chain joins TRBV10-3 and TRBJ1-5, with a weak D call TRBD1 (6 bases). Germline CDR1 is ENHRY and CDR2 is SYGVKD. Trimming took 0 bases from V and 6 from J, leaving 9 bases between them. This CDR3 is built from 14 residues. This chain's CDR3 is CAISESTGRQPQHF. The CDR3 DNA sequence: TGTGCCATCAGTGAGTCGACAGGTCGTCAGCCCCAGCATTTT.

This chain links TRBV5-1 with TRBJ2-7, with D possibly being TRBD1 or TRBD2 (5 bases each). V was trimmed by 1 base and J by 4 bases, leaving 9 bases between them. This CDR3 has 13 amino acids. CDR1 SGHRS and CDR2 YFSETQ come from the germline V gene. CDR3 sequence: CASSLKWGYEQYV. The CDR3 nucleotides are TGCGCCAGCAGCTTGAAATGGGGGTACGAGCAGTACGTC.

This clonotype has just a few counts. V and J are TRBV2 and TRBJ1-1; D is unresolved. This CDR3 is 12 amino acids long. Trimming took off 6 bases at V and 2 bases at J, with 7 bases between the two ends. The V gene's germline CDR1 is SNHLY and CDR2 FYNNEI. The CDR3 protein is CASRASNTEAFF. The CDR3 DNA is TGTGCCAGCAGAGCATCTAACACTGAAGCTTTCTTT.

The rearrangement joins TRBV7-7 to TRBJ2-7; a weak D match, TRBD1 (5 bases). The CDR3 length is 15 residues. Trimming shortened V by 2 bases and J by 2 bases, and 13 bases separated the two germline ends. The germline V gene encodes CDR1 SSHAT and CDR2 FNYEAQ (reference sequence). CDR3 residues: CASSLRQGPPYEQYF. The CDR3, as DNA: TGTGCCAGCAGCTTAAGGCAGGGCCCACCCTACGAGCAGTACTTC. Together with reference TRBV7-7 and TRBJ2-7, the CDR3 gives the full variable domain: GAGVSQSPRYKVTKRGQDVTLRCDPISSHATLYWYQQALGQGPEFLTYFNYEAQPDKSGLPSDRFSAERPEGSISTLTIQRTEQRDSAMYRCASSLRQGPPYEQYFGPGTRLTVT.

This clonotype was detected a few times. The genes are TRBV7-2 and TRBJ1-6; no clear D. This CDR3 is 15 amino acids long. The V end was cut by 7 bases, the J end by 0 bases, with 10 bases between. Germline CDR1 and CDR2: SGHTA and FQGNSA. The CDR3 sequence: CASTSASSYNSPLHF. The CDR3 region has the DNA TGTGCCAGCACTTCGGCTAGCTCCTATAATTCACCCCTCCACTTT.